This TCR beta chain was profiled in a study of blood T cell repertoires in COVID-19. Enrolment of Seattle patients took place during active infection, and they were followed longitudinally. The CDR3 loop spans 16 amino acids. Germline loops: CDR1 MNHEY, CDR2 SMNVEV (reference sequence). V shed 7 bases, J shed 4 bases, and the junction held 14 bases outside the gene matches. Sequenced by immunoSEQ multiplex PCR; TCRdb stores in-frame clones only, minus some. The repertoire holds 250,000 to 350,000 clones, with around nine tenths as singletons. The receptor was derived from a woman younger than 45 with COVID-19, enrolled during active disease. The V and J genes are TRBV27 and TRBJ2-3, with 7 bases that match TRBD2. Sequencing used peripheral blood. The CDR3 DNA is TGTGCCAGCAATCGGCCCAAGGCGGGAGCCCCAGATACGCAGTATTTT. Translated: CASNRPKAGAPDTQYF.